This T cell receptor beta chain was sequenced for a study of graft-versus-host responses after intestinal transplantation. Whole-study context: The study gave all recipients anti-thymocyte globulin induction, then tacrolimus and steroids for 2 to 3 years.

Libraries were prepared by immunoSEQ multiplex PCR; TCRdb keeps only in-frame clonotypes and omits some of them. The table shows roughly 80,000 clones, with roughly 90% occurring only once. The CDR3 sequence is 13 residues long. The germline CDR1 and CDR2 sequences are MNHNS and SASEGT. The V end was cut by 8 bases, the J end by 2 bases, with 10 bases between. Sequenced material: PBMCs, taken 98 days after intestinal transplantation. The sequence came from a human patient who received an intestinal transplant, so some T cells may come from the graft donor. The chain couples TRBV6-1 to TRBJ1-5; D uncertain. CDR3 in amino acids: CASFGWGNQPQHF. The CDR3 DNA is TGTGCCAGCTTCGGGTGGGGCAATCAGCCCCAGCATTTT.